These 12 T cell receptor beta chains share one sample of origin, sequenced in a study of blood T cell repertoires in COVID-19. The repertoire was sequenced with immunoSEQ multiplex PCR; TCRdb's copy has only in-frame clones and lacks some. There are some 120,000 clones in the sample; 90% occur only once, and less than 2% lies in the top ten. The sequencing sample was made of peripheral blood. The receptor set was obtained from a human donor with active COVID-19. The donor label of this sample is uncertain.

V gene TRBV19 combines with J gene TRBJ2-1, with 9 positions matching TRBD1. V trimming: 7 bases; J trimming: 6 bases; junction bases outside the gene matches: 13. CDR3 size: 16 residues. Germline-derived CDR1 and CDR2 are LNHDA and SQIVND (reference sequence). CDR3 residues: CASKTLGDRAGNEQFF. CDR3 nucleotides: TGTGCCAGTAAGACCTTGGGGGACAGGGCCGGCAATGAGCAGTTCTTC.

This clone has just one count. The rearrangement joins TRBV6-5 to TRBJ1-6; D perhaps matches TRBD1 (5 bases). V lost 7 bases and J 8 bases, leaving 15 bases between the germline ends. The CDR3 has 14 amino acids. Germline lookup yields CDR1 MNHEY and CDR2 SVGAGI. The CDR3 sequence is CASTRQPSDSPLHF. The CDR3 region has the DNA TGTGCCAGCACCAGACAGCCGTCGGATTCACCCCTCCACTTT.

This clone appeared a few times. The V and J genes are TRBV29-1 and TRBJ1-2, with D uncertain. Trimming removed 4 bases at V and 4 bases at J, with 10 bases between. The germline V gene encodes CDR1 SQVTM and CDR2 ANQGSEA. The CDR3 extends over 12 amino acids. The CDR3 DNA reads as TGCAGCGTTGCTCAACGGAGCTATGGCTACACCTTC. It yields the protein CSVAQRSYGYTF.

The chain joins TRBV7-9 to TRBJ1-3; D not certain. Deletions cut 7 bases from V and 0 bases from J, with 13 bases between. The CDR3 totals 15 residues. The germline V gene encodes CDR1 SEHNR and CDR2 FQNEAQ (reference sequence). The CDR3 nucleotides are TGTGCCAGCACAGCTTATACAGCCTCTGGAAACACCATATATTTT. Translating it yields CASTAYTASGNTIYF.

The chain recombines TRBV18 with TRBJ1-2; maybe TRBD1 (5 bases). This CDR3 has 12 residues. V was clipped by 1 base and J by 6 bases, with 6 bases between them. Germline V gene sequence: CDR1 KGHSH, CDR2 LQKENI. The CDR3 loop is CASSPRRDGYTF. DNA of the CDR3: TGTGCCAGCTCACCACGCAGGGATGGCTACACCTTC.

The chain employs TRBV15 and TRBJ1-2; D is uncertain. The CDR3 is made up of 16 amino acids. Germline V gene data show CDR1 as LNHNV and CDR2 as YYDKDF (reference sequence). Between the trimmed V and J ends, which lost 3 bases and 1 base, there was a span of 15 bases. As DNA, the CDR3 is TGTGCCACCAGCAGTGCCCGAAATGAGGGTAACTATGGCTACACCTTC. Protein product: CATSSARNEGNYGYTF.

The rearrangement links TRBV28 to TRBJ1-4, with 7 bases identical to TRBD1. The V segment lost 5 bases and the J segment 4 bases; nucleotides outside the gene matches: 4. Germline V gives CDR1 MDHEN, CDR2 SYDVKM. CDR3 size: 14 residues. Here the CDR3 reads CASSRDRFNEKLFF. The CDR3 DNA is TGTGCCAGCAGTCGGGACAGATTTAATGAAAAACTGTTTTTT. The whole variable domain, filled in from reference TRBV28 and TRBJ1-4, reads DVKVTQSSRYLVKRTGEKVFLECVQDMDHENMFWYRQDPGLGLRLIYFSYDVKMKEKGDIPEGYSVSREKKERFSLILESASTNQTSMYLCASSRDRFNEKLFFGSGTQLSVL.

The genes are TRBV28 and TRBJ1-5; D not certain. V lost 3 bases to trimming and J lost 6 bases, with 12 bases between them. The germline CDR1 and CDR2 sequences are MDHEN and SYDVKM. The length of the CDR3 is 14 residues. The CDR3 spells CASSLVGSVQPQHF. For the CDR3, the DNA is TGTGCCAGCAGTTTGGTGGGGAGTGTTCAGCCCCAGCATTTT.

V gene TRBV6-6 combines with J gene TRBJ1-2; TRBD1 might be the D (5 bases). Looked up from germline, CDR1 is MNHNY and CDR2 is SVGAGI (reference sequence). This CDR3 region has 14 residues. The V end lost 6 bases, the J end lost 0 bases, and 11 bases lay between the germline ends. CDR3 loop: CASSPIGANYGYTF. The CDR3 region has the DNA TGTGCCAGCAGCCCTATAGGGGCTAACTATGGCTACACCTTC.

This clone was counted between two and nine times. This chain connects TRBV18 to TRBJ1-3, with a tentative D call TRBD1 (5 bases). The CDR3 contains 15 residues. The V and J ends lost 2 bases and 4 bases respectively, with 12 bases between them. CDR1 is KGHSH and CDR2 is LQKENI in the germline V gene. CDR3: CASSPSGISGNTIYF. For the CDR3, the DNA is TGTGCCAGCTCACCATCAGGGATCTCCGGAAACACCATATATTTT. Complete variable domain (other parts from reference TRBV18 and TRBJ1-3): NAGVMQNPRHLVRRRGQEARLRCSPMKGHSHVYWYRQLPEEGLKFMVYLQKENIIDESGMPKERFSAEFPKEGPSILRIQQVVRGDSAAYFCASSPSGISGNTIYFGEGSWLTVV.

This clone was detected only once. The CDR3 DNA is TGTGCCAGCAGTTTAGGCAGGAATTCACCCCTCCACTTT. As protein: CASSLGRNSPLHF. The rearrangement joins TRBV12-3 or TRBV12-4 to TRBJ1-6; D is undetermined. CDR3 length: 13 amino acids. V was pared by 1 base and J by 7 bases, with 5 bases between.

The J gene is TRBJ1-4, the V gene TRBV10-3, with a tentative D call TRBD1 (5 bases). Germline assignment: CDR1 ENHRY and CDR2 SYGVKD. V lost 10 bases to trimming and J lost 7 bases, with 16 bases between them. CDR3 length equals 13 residues. The CDR3 DNA reads as TGTGCCAGTAAAGGGGATCTGGGTGAAAAACTGTTTTTT. It specifies CASKGDLGEKLFF.